This is a list of T cell receptor beta chains from one sample in a study of shared clonotypes between healthy human individuals. The assay was immunoSEQ multiplex PCR, and TCRdb's table has in-frame clones only and misses some. This sample has 1.4 million or so clones, with about 98.5% found just once. The sample consisted of naive CD4+ T cells sorted from blood. Receptors were obtained from a man aged 25 to 40 in good health. Both conserved end residues are part of each CDR3. The order of the fields is D gene, V gene, J gene, CDR3 length, CDR3 DNA, CDR3 protein. A D gene is named only where the DNA matches it firmly.

>.|TRBV10-3|TRBJ2-7|12
TGTGCCATCAGGGCGCCCGCCTACGAGCAGTACTTC
CAIRAPAYEQYF
>.|TRBV5-1|TRBJ2-4|13
TGCGCCAGCGGAGAGACAAGCAAAAACATTCAGTACTTC
CASGETSKNIQYF
>TRBD2|TRBV11-3|TRBJ2-1|18
TGTGCCAGCAGCTTAGAGGGGCCAGCGGGAGTCCCCTACAATGAGCAGTTCTTC
CASSLEGPAGVPYNEQFF
>TRBD1|TRBV6-5|TRBJ1-3|14
TGTGCCAGCAGTATGACAGGGGCTGGAAACACCATATATTTT
CASSMTGAGNTIYF
>.|TRBV7-8|TRBJ2-3|17
TGTGCCAGCAGCAGATCACAACTAACTCTCTTCCCAGATACGCAGTATTTT
CASSRSQLTLFPDTQYF
>.|TRBV7-2|TRBJ1-2|14
TGTGCCAGCAGCTTAGGTTTGGTTAACTATGGCTACACCTTC
CASSLGLVNYGYTF
>.|TRBV5-1|TRBJ2-7|16
TGCGCCAGCAGGTTGGGGGTCTCCAGGGTAGTAGGCGAGCAGTACTTC
CASRLGVSRVVGEQYF
>.|TRBV7-9|TRBJ2-3|16
TGTGCCAGCAGCTTAGTTGGCGGGACGGTCACAGATACGCAGTATTTT
CASSLVGGTVTDTQYF
>.|TRBV18|TRBJ2-3|15
TGTGCCAGCTCGTCCCTTGGGGGCTACACAGATACGCAGTATTTT
CASSSLGGYTDTQYF
>TRBD1|TRBV29-1|TRBJ2-1|13
TGCAGCGGGCAGCAGGGGGCCAACAATGAGCAGTTCTTC
CSGQQGANNEQFF
>.|TRBV28|TRBJ1-4|13
TGTGCCAGCAGCAGGCGGCTTAATGAAAAACTGTTTTTT
CASSRRLNEKLFF
>TRBD2|TRBV28|TRBJ2-1|16
TGTGCCAGCAGTTTTCTCGGGACTAGCGGGGTCAATGAGCAGTTCTTC
CASSFLGTSGVNEQFF